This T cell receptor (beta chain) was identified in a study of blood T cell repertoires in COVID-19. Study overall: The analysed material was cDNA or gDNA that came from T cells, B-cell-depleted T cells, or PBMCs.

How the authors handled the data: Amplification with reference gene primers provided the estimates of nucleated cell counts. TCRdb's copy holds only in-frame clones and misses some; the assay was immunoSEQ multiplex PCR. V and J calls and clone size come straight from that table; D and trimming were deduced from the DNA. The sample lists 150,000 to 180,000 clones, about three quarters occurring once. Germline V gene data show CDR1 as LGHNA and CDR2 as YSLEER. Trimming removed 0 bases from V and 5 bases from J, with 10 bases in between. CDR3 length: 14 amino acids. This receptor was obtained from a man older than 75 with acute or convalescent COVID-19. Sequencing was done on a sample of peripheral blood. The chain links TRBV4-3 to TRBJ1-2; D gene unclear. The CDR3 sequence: CASSQEEAGYGYTF. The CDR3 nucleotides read TGCGCCAGCAGCCAAGAGGAGGCCGGGTATGGCTACACCTTC.